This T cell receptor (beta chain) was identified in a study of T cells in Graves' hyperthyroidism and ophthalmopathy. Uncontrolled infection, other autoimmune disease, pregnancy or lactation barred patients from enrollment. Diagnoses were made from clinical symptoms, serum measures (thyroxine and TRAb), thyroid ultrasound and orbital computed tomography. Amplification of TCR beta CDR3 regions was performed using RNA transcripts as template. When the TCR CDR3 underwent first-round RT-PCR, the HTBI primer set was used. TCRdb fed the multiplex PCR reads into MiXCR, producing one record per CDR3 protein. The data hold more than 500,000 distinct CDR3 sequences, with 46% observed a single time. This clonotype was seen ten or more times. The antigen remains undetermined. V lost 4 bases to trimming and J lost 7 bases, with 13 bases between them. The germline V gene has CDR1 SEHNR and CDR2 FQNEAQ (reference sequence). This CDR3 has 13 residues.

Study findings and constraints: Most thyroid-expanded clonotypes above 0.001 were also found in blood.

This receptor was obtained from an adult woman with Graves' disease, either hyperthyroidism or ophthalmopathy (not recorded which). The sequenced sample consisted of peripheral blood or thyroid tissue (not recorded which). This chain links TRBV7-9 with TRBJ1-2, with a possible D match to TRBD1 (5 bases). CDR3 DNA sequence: TGTGCCAGCAGCTCGGGGGTATTCGGTGGCTACACCTTC. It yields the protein CASSSGVFGGYTF.